These T cell receptor beta chains were read from a single sample in a study of shared clonotypes between healthy human individuals. The assay was immunoSEQ multiplex PCR, and TCRdb's table has in-frame clones only and misses some. The table lists more than 2 million clones, roughly 95% of them singletons, with roughly 1% in the top ten. The sequenced sample consisted of naive CD8+ T cells sorted from blood. The receptors originated from a young man in good health. Each CDR3 is given with its conserved first and last residue. The order of the fields is D gene, clone size, J gene, V gene, CDR3 DNA, CDR3 protein. D genes are given only for firm matches. Clone size is given for some rows only: seen once, a few or many times, or a class if the clone is expanded.

D: TRBD1; size: -; J: TRBJ2-7; V: TRBV5-6; DNA: TGTGCCAGCAGCCTGGGACAGATCTACGAGCAGTACTTC; CDR3: CASSLGQIYEQYF
D: TRBD2; size: -; J: TRBJ2-1; V: TRBV7-8; DNA: TGTGCCAGCAGCCCGGGACTAGCGGGGGCCCTTTCCTACAATGAGCAGTTCTTC; CDR3: CASSPGLAGALSYNEQFF
D: -; size: -; J: TRBJ1-1; V: TRBV7-8; DNA: TGTGCCAGCAGCCCCCCGGTGGGTCTGAACACTGAAGCTTTCTTT; CDR3: CASSPPVGLNTEAFF
D: -; size: -; J: TRBJ2-7; V: TRBV19; DNA: TGTGCCAGTAGTATAGGGAAGGAGCAGTACTTC; CDR3: CASSIGKEQYF
D: -; size: once; J: TRBJ2-7; V: TRBV30; DNA: TGTGCCTGGAGCGCTAACGCCTACGAGCAGTACTTC; CDR3: CAWSANAYEQYF
D: TRBD1; size: -; J: TRBJ2-1; V: TRBV5-6; DNA: TGTGCCAGCAGCTCGGACAGGGGCGATGAGCAGTTCTTC; CDR3: CASSSDRGDEQFF
D: -; size: few; J: TRBJ1-2; V: TRBV29-1; DNA: TGCAGCGTTGCGGGGGACGATGGCTACACCTTC; CDR3: CSVAGDDGYTF
D: TRBD2; size: -; J: TRBJ2-7; V: TRBV10-3; DNA: TGTGCCATCGGTGGTTCGGTGACTAGCGGGAGCTACGAGCAGTACTTC; CDR3: CAIGGSVTSGSYEQYF
D: -; size: -; J: TRBJ2-3; V: TRBV30; DNA: TGTGCCTGGAGTGTACTTTCCGTCGGCACAGATACGCAGTATTTT; CDR3: CAWSVLSVGTDTQYF
D: -; size: -; J: TRBJ1-2; V: TRBV6-5; DNA: TGTGCCAGCAGTTACTCTGCAGGGATTCGTGGCTACACCTTC; CDR3: CASSYSAGIRGYTF
D: -; size: -; J: TRBJ2-6; V: TRBV7-7; DNA: TGTGCCCTCGGGCGGGCCAACGTCCTGACTTTC; CDR3: CALGRANVLTF
D: TRBD2; size: -; J: TRBJ2-1; V: TRBV4-1; DNA: TGCGCCAGCAGCCGCACTAGCGGGGTTTACAATGAGCAGTTCTTC; CDR3: CASSRTSGVYNEQFF
D: -; size: -; J: TRBJ2-1; V: TRBV27; DNA: TGTGCCAGCACCCACGGACGGCAACACAATGAGCAGTTCTTC; CDR3: CASTHGRQHNEQFF
D: -; size: -; J: TRBJ2-7; V: TRBV29-1; DNA: TGCAGCGTCGCACCAAGACGGGGCTGGGAGCAGTACTTC; CDR3: CSVAPRRGWEQYF
D: TRBD1; size: -; J: TRBJ1-1; V: TRBV5-1; DNA: TGCGCCAGCAGCTTTACAGGGGCTGGTGAAGCTTTCTTT; CDR3: CASSFTGAGEAFF
D: -; size: -; J: TRBJ2-7; V: TRBV9; DNA: TGTGCCAGCAGCGTTGGTAGTTTCGCCTACGAGCAGTACTTC; CDR3: CASSVGSFAYEQYF
D: -; size: -; J: TRBJ2-2; V: TRBV7-6; DNA: TGTGCCAGCAGCTTATCCGAGATAGAGTGGTCCGGGGAGCTGTTTTTT; CDR3: CASSLSEIEWSGELFF
D: -; size: -; J: TRBJ1-1; V: TRBV28; DNA: TGTGCCAGCAGTTTAGGGGGCACAATGAACACTGAAGCTTTCTTT; CDR3: CASSLGGTMNTEAFF
D: -; size: -; J: TRBJ2-7; V: TRBV5-6; DNA: TGTGCCAGCACCTCCCCACGGGGGACGTACGAGCAGTACTTC; CDR3: CASTSPRGTYEQYF
D: -; size: -; J: TRBJ2-2; V: TRBV30; DNA: TGTGCCTGGAGTCCAGGTGGGGGGGAGCTGTTTTTT; CDR3: CAWSPGGGELFF
D: -; size: -; J: TRBJ2-1; V: TRBV14; DNA: TGTGCCAGCAGCCGCCGGGACTCCGTAACGGGCAATGAGCAGTTCTTC; CDR3: CASSRRDSVTGNEQFF
D: -; size: -; J: TRBJ1-2; V: TRBV27; DNA: TGTGCCAGCAGTCGATATCAGGGATATGGCTACACCTTC; CDR3: CASSRYQGYGYTF
D: TRBD2; size: once; J: TRBJ2-2; V: TRBV4-3; DNA: TGCGCCAGCAGCCAGGGGACTAGCGGGAGGGATATCGGGGAGCTGTTTTTT; CDR3: CASSQGTSGRDIGELFF
D: TRBD2; size: -; J: TRBJ2-1; V: TRBV2; DNA: TGTGCCAGCAGTGAAGCGCTTGGGACTAGCGGGATAAAAAATGAGCAGTTCTTC; CDR3: CASSEALGTSGIKNEQFF
D: -; size: -; J: TRBJ2-6; V: TRBV7-6; DNA: TGTGCCAGCAGCTTAACCTGGGACGCTCCTTCTGGGGCCAACGTCCTGACTTTC; CDR3: CASSLTWDAPSGANVLTF
D: -; size: -; J: TRBJ2-3; V: TRBV5-4; DNA: TGTGCCAGCAGCTTGGTGGAGTCTAGCACAGATACGCAGTATTTT; CDR3: CASSLVESSTDTQYF
D: -; size: -; J: TRBJ1-1; V: TRBV10-2; DNA: TGCGCCAGCAGTGAGTCGGGCTACACTGAAGCTTTCTTT; CDR3: CASSESGYTEAFF
D: -; size: -; J: TRBJ2-7; V: TRBV29-1; DNA: TGCAGCGTTGGTATGGATCCCGAGCAGTACTTC; CDR3: CSVGMDPEQYF
D: -; size: -; J: TRBJ1-5; V: TRBV21-1; DNA: TGTGCCAGCAGTGCGGGACAGGGGCGCTATAGCAATCAGCCCCAGCATTTT; CDR3: CASSAGQGRYSNQPQHF
D: TRBD1; size: -; J: TRBJ2-7; V: TRBV5-1; DNA: TGCGCCAGCAGCTCTGGACAGGGAAAGAACGAGCAGTACTTC; CDR3: CASSSGQGKNEQYF
D: -; size: -; J: TRBJ1-5; V: TRBV27; DNA: TGTGCCAGCAGTGCTATTACAGGGTATAATCAGCCCCAGCATTTT; CDR3: CASSAITGYNQPQHF
D: -; size: -; J: TRBJ2-7; V: TRBV5-1; DNA: TGCGCCAGCAGCTTTGGAGTCGAAGACGAGCAGTACTTC; CDR3: CASSFGVEDEQYF
D: TRBD1; size: -; J: TRBJ1-5; V: TRBV11-2; DNA: TGTGCCAGCAGCCCGCGACAGGGGTGGAGGAAAAGCAATCAGCCCCAGCATTTT; CDR3: CASSPRQGWRKSNQPQHF
D: -; size: -; J: TRBJ2-5; V: TRBV4-1; DNA: TGCGCCAGCAGCCAAGGTCAGGGGCCGGGGGAGACCCAGTACTTC; CDR3: CASSQGQGPGETQYF
D: -; size: -; J: TRBJ2-3; V: TRBV27; DNA: TGTGCCAGCAGTTCCCGGGGCACCGTTGGCACAGATACGCAGTATTTT; CDR3: CASSSRGTVGTDTQYF
D: -; size: -; J: TRBJ1-2; V: TRBV6-6; DNA: TGTGCCAGCAGTTACGAGTCGCCAGGCTATGGCTACACCTTC; CDR3: CASSYESPGYGYTF
D: TRBD2; size: -; J: TRBJ2-7; V: TRBV11-2; DNA: TGTGCCAGCAGCGACCCCGGGACTAGCGGGGGTTACGAGCAGTACTTC; CDR3: CASSDPGTSGGYEQYF
D: -; size: -; J: TRBJ2-7; V: TRBV5-6; DNA: TGTGCCAGCAGCCTCGATGGGATAGCGCCCTACGAGCAGTACTTC; CDR3: CASSLDGIAPYEQYF
D: -; size: -; J: TRBJ2-1; V: TRBV7-9; DNA: TGTGCCAGCAGCTTAGCGCGGTTAGACGACAATGAGCAGTTCTTC; CDR3: CASSLARLDDNEQFF
D: -; size: -; J: TRBJ1-5; V: TRBV19; DNA: TGTGCCAGTAGTATGGGCCCCGACAGCCATCAGCCCCAGCATTTT; CDR3: CASSMGPDSHQPQHF